The rows below give T cell receptor beta chains drawn from one sample of a study of human T cells and chemical hapten exposure. MiXCR, applied by TCRdb to the RACE reads, yields one record per CDR3 protein. The sample has about 90,000 distinct CDR3 sequences; over 9.5% are singletons. Sequencing used whole blood, obtained in connection with sensitization to the hapten diphenylcyclopropenone (DPC). The receptors shown here come from a man between 35 and 55 years old with alopecia areata. Some clones in this sample may be carry-over from other donors' samples. Each CDR3 is given with its conserved first and last residue. D genes are given only for firm matches. Clone size is stated in some rows and not others, as once, few, many or a class when expanded.

V gene	clone size	D gene	J gene	CDR3 DNA	CDR3 protein
TRBV2	few	TRBD2	TRBJ2-2	TGTGCCAGAGAAGCGGGATATACCGGGGAGCTGTTTTTT	CAREAGYTGELFF
TRBV18	-	-	TRBJ2-7	TGTGCCAGCTCACCAATCAGGACCCAACCGAACGAGCAGTACTTC	CASSPIRTQPNEQYF
TRBV6-5	-	-	TRBJ1-1	TGTGCCAGCAGTTACTGGATGAACACTGAAGCTTTCTTT	CASSYWMNTEAFF
TRBV7-7	few	-	TRBJ1-2	TGTGCTAGCAGCTTATTCAGGGGAGGATATGGCTACACCTTC	CASSLFRGGYGYTF
TRBV27	-	TRBD2	TRBJ2-5	TGTGCCAGCAAAGGGTCCGGCGGGAGGGCCCTTATTGAGACCCAGTACTTC	CASKGSGGRALIETQYF
TRBV18	few	-	TRBJ2-1	TGTGCCAGCTACGGACTGGCCTACAATGAGCAGTTCTTC	CASYGLAYNEQFF
TRBV6-2/TRBV6-3	many	-	TRBJ1-1	TGTGCCAGCAGTTACAGGGTGACTGAAGCTTTCTTT	CASSYRVTEAFF
TRBV7-9	-	-	TRBJ1-1	TGTGCCAGCAGCTTAGAAGGGGAAACTGAAGCTTTCTTT	CASSLEGETEAFF
TRBV4-2	few	-	TRBJ1-5	TGTGCCAGCAGCCAAAATAGCAATCAGCCCCAGCATTTT	CASSQNSNQPQHF
TRBV3-1	-	TRBD2	TRBJ2-3	TGTGCCAGCAGCCAAGACGGGAGGGTTGATACGCAGTATTTT	CASSQDGRVDTQYF
TRBV2	many	TRBD1	TRBJ2-7	TGTGCCAGCAGTTCTGCAGGGGGAGAGTACGAGCAGTACTTC	CASSSAGGEYEQYF
TRBV5-1	-	TRBD2	TRBJ2-1	TGCGCCAGCAGCTCCCGACTAGCGGGGGCGAGCTCCTACAATGAGCAGTTCTTC	CASSSRLAGASSYNEQFF
TRBV30	many	-	TRBJ1-1	TGTGCCTGGTATAGTGGAACAGAAGCTTTCTTT	CAWYSGTEAFF
TRBV20-1	-	-	TRBJ1-6	TGCAGTGCTAGAGTTGGGGAAGGGTCACCCCTCCACTTT	CSARVGEGSPLHF
TRBV28	-	-	TRBJ1-5	TGTGCCGGGCAATCGGCACCTCAATCGAGGCAGCCCCAGCATTTT	CAGQSAPQSRQPQHF
TRBV2	few	-	TRBJ2-6	TGTGCCAGCAGCGAACGGCTAGCCGGGGCCAACGTCCTGACTTTC	CASSERLAGANVLTF
TRBV12-3/TRBV12-4	many	-	TRBJ1-1	TGTGCCAGCAGTTTGTCCTCAGGACGGAACACTGAAGCTTTCTTT	CASSLSSGRNTEAFF
TRBV7-2	-	TRBD2	TRBJ2-3	TGTGCCAGCAGCTCGACGATGACTAGCGGGAGTAGGGCAGATACGCAGTATTTT	CASSSTMTSGSRADTQYF
TRBV20-1	-	-	TRBJ2-4	TGCAGTGCCCCCCCCGGGCTAGCCAAAACCATTCAGTACTTC	CSAPPGLAKTIQYF
TRBV24-1	few	-	TRBJ2-2	TGTGCCACCAGTGATTTGCATCGCACCGGGGAGCTGTTTTTT	CATSDLHRTGELFF
TRBV2	few	-	TRBJ1-1	TGTGCCAGCAGTGAATATCCGCGAGCTTTCTTT	CASSEYPRAFF
TRBV10-3	-	TRBD2	TRBJ2-3	TGTGCCATCAGTGAGTCAACTAGCGGGGGAGTTGGCACAGATACGCAGTATTTT	CAISESTSGGVGTDTQYF
TRBV28	-	-	TRBJ2-5	TGTGACAGCAGTCTCCCGAGCAGGGGACAAGAGACCCAGTACTTC	CDSSLPSRGQETQYF
TRBV5-4	once	-	TRBJ2-7	TGTGCCAGCAGCTTGGACGGGGGATCTTCCTACGAGCAGTACTTC	CASSLDGGSSYEQYF
TRBV7-9	-	-	TRBJ2-5	TGTGCCAGCAGCCGGGACGGGCAAGAGACCCAGTACTTC	CASSRDGQETQYF
TRBV6-5	many	TRBD2	TRBJ2-5	TGTGCCAGCAGTGTGGGGGGGGAGACCCAGTACTTC	CASSVGGETQYF
TRBV30	-	TRBD1	TRBJ1-2	TGTGGAGACTTAGGACAGGGAAACTATGGCTACACCTTC	CGDLGQGNYGYTF
TRBV5-1	-	-	TRBJ1-2	TGCGCCAGCAGCTATGGGACCTCTAACTATGGCTACACCTTC	CASSYGTSNYGYTF
TRBV7-8	-	TRBD1	TRBJ2-3	TGTGCCAGCAGCTTCGGGACAGGGGGGGATACGCAGTATTTT	CASSFGTGGDTQYF
TRBV10-3	-	-	TRBJ2-1	TGTGCCATCAGTGAGTCCCATCTCTCAGGGTTCTTC	CAISESHLSGFF
TRBV6-6	many	-	TRBJ2-7	TGTGCCAGCAGTTACGAGCCGGGGTACTACGAGCAGTACTTC	CASSYEPGYYEQYF
TRBV20-1	many	-	TRBJ1-2	TGCAGTGCCCGGACGGGCCCTGGCTACACCTTC	CSARTGPGYTF
TRBV10-3	-	TRBD1	TRBJ2-5	TGTGCCATCAGTGACAGGGGGCTATCAGAGACCCAGTACTTC	CAISDRGLSETQYF